Below, 2 T cell receptor beta chains from the same sample are listed, as sequenced in a study of lymphopenia after photon versus proton radiotherapy. Sequencing used immunoSEQ multiplex PCR; TCRdb keeps in-frame clones, though not all of them. The sample lists some 76,000 clones; 85% to 95% were seen once. Sequencing was performed on peripheral blood, taken from a patient treated with photon-based radiotherapy. The receptors come from a woman aged 40 to 50 with cholangiocarcinoma.

The chain employs TRBV2 and TRBJ2-1, with D maybe TRBD2 (6 bases). The CDR3 has 16 amino acids. V was shortened by 2 bases and J by 0 bases, with 11 bases between the two germline ends. Germline V gives CDR1 SNHLY, CDR2 FYNNEI. The chain's CDR3 is CASSEKGLNSYNEQFF. The CDR3 DNA sequence: TGTGCCAGCAGTGAAAAGGGACTCAACTCCTACAATGAGCAGTTCTTC.

A single count supports this clone. The gene calls are TRBV30 and TRBJ1-1; a weak D match, TRBD1 (5 bases). V lost 5 bases and J 9 bases, leaving 16 bases between the germline ends. Germline V lookup: CDR1 GTSNPN, CDR2 SVGIG (reference sequence). The CDR3 consists of 12 residues. CDR3 sequence reads: CAWGTDSGKAFF. In DNA, the CDR3 is TGTGCCTGGGGGACCGATTCGGGGAAAGCTTTCTTT.